This TCR beta chain was captured by sequencing in a study of cytomegalovirus exposure and HLA in healthy donors. Study results and caveats: For most TCR sequences rarity was the rule, although some public TCRs occurred in many donors.

Trimming removed 1 base from V and 1 base from J; junction bases left unmatched: 3. There are 16 residues in the CDR3. Per the germline V gene, CDR1 is SGHRS and CDR2 is YFSETQ. A word on this clone: Its antigen is as yet unknown.

Profiled with immunoSEQ multiplex PCR; TCRdb holds only in-frame clones, not every one. The repertoire consists of some 84,000 clones, with roughly 93% occurring once and the leading ten covering about 2.2%. J is TRBJ2-1 and V is TRBV5-1; 9 bases match TRBD1. The receptor comes from a man aged 25 to 45 in good health and CMV-seronegative. Specimen: PBMCs. This CDR3 reads CASSLTGGVSYNEQFF. In DNA, the CDR3 is TGCGCCAGCAGCTTGACAGGGGGCGTTTCCTACAATGAGCAGTTCTTC.